A single sample gave rise to the 15 T cell receptor beta chains below, sequenced in a study of blood T cell repertoires in COVID-19. Assay used: immunoSEQ multiplex PCR; TCRdb lists only in-frame clones, some missing. This table holds 200,000 or so clones, roughly 90% found once. The sequenced sample consisted of PBMCs or T cells enriched from blood (not recorded which). The receptors come from a woman in her twenties or thirties who had recovered from COVID-19.

The chain joins TRBV14 to TRBJ1-3; D gene unclear. This CDR3 contains 16 residues. V was pared by 2 bases and J by 0 bases, with 11 bases between. The germline gives CDR1 SGHDN, CDR2 FVKESK. CDR3 in amino acids: CASSQNVPSSGNTIYF. CDR3 in DNA: TGTGCCAGCAGCCAAAACGTCCCGAGCTCTGGAAACACCATATATTTT.

A note on this clone: This CDR3 is also generated by other DNA sequences in the sample. This chain uses TRBV11-2 with TRBJ2-1; 10 bases are shared with TRBD2. The germline gives CDR1 SGHAT, CDR2 FQNNGV. V lost 1 base and J lost 6; bases outside the gene matches: 0. The CDR3 consists of 14 residues. The CDR3 region is CASSLGLAGNEQFF. The DNA of the CDR3 is TGTGCCAGCAGCTTAGGACTAGCGGGCAATGAGCAGTTCTTC.

The V gene is TRBV6-5, the J gene TRBJ2-3; TRBD1 might be the D (5 bases). The CDR3 totals 13 residues. Per the germline V gene, CDR1 is MNHEY and CDR2 is SVGAGI. Trimming left V 5 bases short and J 0 bases short, with 6 bases between. The CDR3 coding sequence is TGTGCCAGCAGTAGACAGAGCACAGATACGCAGTATTTT. It specifies CASSRQSTDTQYF.

V is TRBV24-1 and J is TRBJ2-1; D remains ambiguous. CDR3 length: 16 residues. CDR1 is KGHDR, CDR2 SFDVKD, per germline. With 3 bases removed from V and 3 bases from J, the gap between germline ends came to 14 bases. The CDR3 nucleotides read TGTGCCACCAGTGATCCCCAGCAGGCCTACTACAATGAGCAGTTCTTC. Amino acids: CATSDPQQAYYNEQFF.

The chain employs TRBV6-2 or TRBV6-3 and TRBJ2-1, with TRBD1 identical over 7 bases. The CDR3 has 19 amino acids. Germline V CDR1 and CDR2: MNHEY, SVGEGT. V trimming: 0 bases; J trimming: 2 bases; junction bases outside the gene matches: 13. The CDR3 spells CASSYSDPSTGTAYNEQFF. The DNA for the CDR3 is TGTGCCAGCAGTTACTCGGATCCGTCCACCGGGACAGCCTACAATGAGCAGTTCTTC.

This rearrangement joins TRBV11-1 to TRBJ1-2; TRBD1 matches at 11 bases. CDR1 is SGHAT, CDR2 FQDESV, per germline (reference sequence). Trimming at V came to 5 bases and at J to 5 bases, leaving 4 bases not matched to a gene. CDR3 length: 14 amino acids. As DNA, the CDR3 is TGTGCCAGCAGCCTGGGACAGGGGGTTTATGGCTACACCTTC. This codes for CASSLGQGVYGYTF.

This chain joins TRBV7-9 and TRBJ1-2; 10 bases fit TRBD1. Germline V gives CDR1 SEHNR, CDR2 FQNEAQ (reference sequence). The CDR3 spans 16 residues. The trim removed 3 bases at V and 3 bases at J, leaving 7 bases unmatched. Written as DNA, the CDR3 is TGTGCCAGCAGCTTGATTGGACAGGGGGTAGACTATGGCTACACCTTC. This gives the protein CASSLIGQGVDYGYTF.

CDR3 in amino acids: CASSRTAGYTF. The CDR3 nucleotides are TGTGCCAGTAGTAGGACAGCTGGCTACACCTTC. The V and J genes are TRBV19 and TRBJ1-2; a possible D gene is TRBD1 (6 bases). CDR1 and CDR2 (germline): LNHDA, SQIVND (reference sequence). The CDR3 has 11 residues. Trimming removed 4 bases from V and 7 bases from J, with 7 bases in between.

This rearrangement joins TRBV6-2 or TRBV6-3 to TRBJ2-7; 7 bases agree with TRBD2. The CDR3 consists of 10 residues. Germline CDR1 MNHEY, CDR2 SVGEGT. Here the CDR3 reads CASSPPGLRV. CDR3 DNA: TGTGCCAGCAGTCCCCCGGGACTAAGGGTC.

The chain links TRBV29-1 to TRBJ2-2; 10 bases are shared with TRBD1. This CDR3 region has 13 residues. Germline loops: CDR1 SQVTM, CDR2 ANQGSEA. V lost 8 bases to trimming and J lost 3 bases; unmatched junction nucleotides: 3. CDR3 amino acids: CSTGTGDTGELFF. DNA of the CDR3: TGCAGCACCGGGACAGGGGACACCGGGGAGCTGTTTTTT.

This sequence joins TRBV7-3 and TRBJ2-2; D call uncertain. Germline V lookup: CDR1 SGHTA, CDR2 FQGTGA. Between the trimmed V and J ends, which lost 5 bases and 0 bases, there was a span of 10 bases. The CDR3 runs 15 residues. CDR3 amino acids: CASSHSSTNTGELFF. CDR3 nucleotides: TGTGCCAGCAGCCATTCGTCTACGAACACCGGGGAGCTGTTTTTT.

The V call is TRBV12-3 or TRBV12-4, the J call TRBJ2-1; D is ambiguous. The length of the CDR3 is 13 residues. Trimming cost V 0 bases and J 9 bases, with 9 bases left between them. CDR3 coding DNA: TGTGCCAGCAGTTTAGCCCGTCACGGTGAGCAGTTCTTC. Its protein product is CASSLARHGEQFF.

This clone was recorded only once. The chain couples TRBV25-1 to TRBJ2-1, with 8 nucleotides matching TRBD1. V was clipped by 4 bases and J by 15 bases; unmatched bases: 8. The CDR3 sequence is 12 residues long. Germline-derived CDR1 and CDR2 are MGHDK and SYGVNS. This CDR3 reads CASSGDRQGPFF. In nucleotides, the CDR3 is TGTGCCAGCAGTGGGGATCGACAGGGGCCGTTCTTC. The full variable domain, with the rest looked up from reference TRBV25-1 and TRBJ2-1, is EADIYQTPRYLVIGTGKKITLECSQTMGHDKMYWYQQDPGMELHLIHYSYGVNSTEKGDLSSESTVSRIRTEHFPLTLESARPSHTSQYLCASSGDRQGPFFGPGTRLTVL.

The chain has TRBV18 and TRBJ1-6, with a weak D call TRBD1 (6 bases). Trimming stripped 2 bases from V and 8 bases from J, with 13 bases between. The V gene's germline CDR1 is KGHSH and CDR2 LQKENI. The length of the CDR3 is 15 residues. CDR3 in amino acids: CASSPKQGGDSPLHF. CDR3 DNA: TGTGCCAGCTCACCAAAACAGGGTGGGGATTCACCCCTCCACTTT.

The J gene is TRBJ1-5, the V gene TRBV5-6, with D tentatively TRBD1 (5 bases). Germline V CDR1 and CDR2: SGHDT, YYEEEE. This CDR3 comprises 17 residues. The V end was cut by 7 bases, the J end by 0 bases, with 20 bases between. CDR3 sequence (DNA): TGTGCCAGCTCCCTGGCTACAGGATACTTTAGCAATCAGCCCCAGCATTTT. Protein product: CASSLATGYFSNQPQHF. The whole variable domain, remainder taken from reference TRBV5-6 and TRBJ1-5, is DAGVTQSPTHLIKTRGQQVTLRCSPKSGHDTVSWYQQALGQGPQFIFQYYEEEERQRGNFPDRFSGHQFPNYSSELNVNALLLGDSALYLCASSLATGYFSNQPQHFGDGTRLSIL.